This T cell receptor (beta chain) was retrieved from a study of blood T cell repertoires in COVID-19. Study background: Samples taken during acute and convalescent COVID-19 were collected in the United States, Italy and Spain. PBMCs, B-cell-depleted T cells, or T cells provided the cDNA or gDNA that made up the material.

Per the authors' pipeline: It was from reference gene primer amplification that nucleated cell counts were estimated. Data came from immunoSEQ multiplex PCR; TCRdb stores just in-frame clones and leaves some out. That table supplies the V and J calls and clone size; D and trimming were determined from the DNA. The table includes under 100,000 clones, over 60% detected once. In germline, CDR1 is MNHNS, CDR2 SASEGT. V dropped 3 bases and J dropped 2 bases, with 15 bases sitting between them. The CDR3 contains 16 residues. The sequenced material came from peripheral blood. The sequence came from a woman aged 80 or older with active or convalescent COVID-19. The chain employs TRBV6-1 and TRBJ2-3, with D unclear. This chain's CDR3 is CASSESVGGPTDTQYF. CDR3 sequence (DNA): TGTGCCAGCAGTGAGTCAGTTGGCGGTCCCACAGATACGCAGTATTTT.